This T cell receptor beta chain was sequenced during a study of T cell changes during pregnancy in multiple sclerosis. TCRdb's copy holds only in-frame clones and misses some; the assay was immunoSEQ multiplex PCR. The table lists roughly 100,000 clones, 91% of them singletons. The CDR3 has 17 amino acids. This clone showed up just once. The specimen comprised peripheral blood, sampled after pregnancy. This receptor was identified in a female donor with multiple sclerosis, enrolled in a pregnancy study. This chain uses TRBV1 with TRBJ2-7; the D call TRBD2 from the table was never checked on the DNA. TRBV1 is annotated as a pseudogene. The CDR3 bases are TGCACCAGCAGCCCCGGGGGGGGCGGCACGGTCTCCTACGAGCAGTACTTC. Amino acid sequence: CTSSPGGGGTVSYEQYF.